The 24 T cell receptor beta chains below come from one sample, sequenced in a study of OX40 agonist ivuxolimab in advanced cancers. The method was immunoSEQ multiplex PCR; TCRdb's version includes in-frame clones alone and lacks a portion of them. The repertoire holds tens of thousands of clones, with 80% to 90% as singletons. The source was CD4+ or CD8+ T cells sorted from blood, collected in a trial of the OX40 agonist ivuxolimab. The receptors shown here come from an adult with an advanced solid tumor such as melanoma, head and neck, liver or kidney cancer.

This chain uses TRBV28 with TRBJ1-5; 8 nucleotides match TRBD1. The V segment lost 7 bases and the J segment 0 bases; nucleotides outside the gene matches: 14. Germline loops: CDR1 MDHEN, CDR2 SYDVKM. This CDR3 comprises 18 residues. In nucleotides, the CDR3 is TGTGCCAGCACCGTAGACAGGGGACGATCCTATAGCAATCAGCCCCAGCATTTT. Its translation is CASTVDRGRSYSNQPQHF.

The chain combines TRBV5-1 with TRBJ1-1; D is unclear. Trimming shortened V by 4 bases and J by 0 bases, and 10 bases separated the two germline ends. CDR1 and CDR2 from the germline V gene are SGHRS and YFSETQ. The CDR3 is 14 amino acids. DNA of the CDR3: TGCGCCAGCAGCCCGATCGACCTGAACACTGAAGCTTTCTTT. Residues: CASSPIDLNTEAFF.

This clone was seen a handful of times. Here the CDR3 reads CASSGTSGGDYEQYF. CDR3 coding DNA: TGTGCCAGCAGCGGTACTAGCGGGGGAGACTACGAGCAGTACTTC. The chain recombines TRBV7-8 with TRBJ2-7; 11 bases are a match to TRBD2. With V trimmed by 5 bases and J by 3 bases, 6 bases remained unmatched. Per germline, CDR1 SGHVS and CDR2 FQNEAQ. The CDR3 consists of 15 residues.

The V gene is TRBV27, the J gene TRBJ2-7; TRBD1 agrees at 7 bases. Germline assignment: CDR1 MNHEY and CDR2 SMNVEV (reference sequence). Trimming took 3 bases from V and 4 from J; bases not matched to a gene: 6. The CDR3 length is 14 residues. CDR3 protein: CASSLQGVGYEQYF. The CDR3 DNA sequence: TGTGCCAGCAGTTTGCAGGGGGTGGGGTACGAGCAGTACTTC.

The genes are TRBV28 and TRBJ2-7; weak D call: TRBD2 (6 bases). The V gene's germline CDR1 is MDHEN and CDR2 SYDVKM. V was shortened by 1 base and J by 0 bases, with 10 bases between the two germline ends. CDR3 length: 15 amino acids. The CDR3 sequence is CASSLSKDYSYEQYF. CDR3 coding DNA: TGTGCCAGCAGTTTATCCAAGGACTACTCCTACGAGCAGTACTTC. The full variable domain, completed using reference TRBV28 and TRBJ2-7, is DVKVTQSSRYLVKRTGEKVFLECVQDMDHENMFWYRQDPGLGLRLIYFSYDVKMKEKGDIPEGYSVSREKKERFSLILESASTNQTSMYLCASSLSKDYSYEQYFGPGTRLTVT.

J is TRBJ2-1 and V is TRBV7-9; D might be TRBD1 (6 bases). Germline assignment: CDR1 SEHNR and CDR2 FQNEAQ (reference sequence). Trimming cost V 5 bases and J 6 bases, with 17 bases left between them. The CDR3 spans 15 residues. The CDR3 bases are TGTGCCAGCAGCCCAGGGGAGAGGGTGGGCAATGAGCAGTTCTTC. Protein: CASSPGERVGNEQFF. The full variable domain, in which reference TRBV7-9 and TRBJ2-1 provide the parts outside the CDR3, is DTGVSQNPRHKITKRGQNVTFRCDPISEHNRLYWYRQTLGQGPEFLTYFQNEAQLEKSRLLSDRFSAERPKGSFSTLEIQRTEQGDSAMYLCASSPGERVGNEQFFGPGTRLTVL.

The V and J genes are TRBV7-6 and TRBJ1-2; tentatively, D is TRBD1 (5 bases). The germline V gene has CDR1 SGHVS and CDR2 FNYEAQ. The V and J ends lost 3 bases and 3 bases respectively, with 11 bases between them. The CDR3 has 14 residues. Here the CDR3 DNA reads TGTGCCAGCAGCTTTTATGGGGCCTACTATGGCTACACCTTC. The encoded protein is CASSFYGAYYGYTF.

The rearrangement links TRBV6-1 to TRBJ1-4; 7 positions match TRBD1. The CDR3 spans 15 residues. J gave up 4 bases and V 3 bases, and 5 bases lay outside the gene matches. Germline assignment: CDR1 MNHNS and CDR2 SASEGT. The CDR3 coding sequence is TGTGCCAGCAGTGACCGGGACAGCCATAATGAAAAACTGTTTTTT. Translating it yields CASSDRDSHNEKLFF.

This rearrangement joins TRBV6-5 to TRBJ2-1, with D possibly being TRBD2 (5 bases). CDR1 is MNHEY and CDR2 is SVGAGI in the germline V gene. Between the trimmed V and J ends, which lost 10 bases and 1 base, there was a span of 14 bases. The CDR3 runs 14 residues. CDR3 DNA sequence: TGTGCCACTTCACTAGTTCTTTCCTACAATGAGCAGTTCTTC. Translating it yields CATSLVLSYNEQFF.

J is TRBJ1-4 and V is TRBV21-1. TRBV21-1 counts as a pseudogene. The CDR3 is 17 amino acids. The CDR3 DNA is TGTGCCAGCAAAGTAATTTTTAGGGGACTGAGTAATGAAAAACTGTTTTTT. Its translation is CASKVIFRGLSNEKLFF.

The chain has TRBV27 and TRBJ2-7; D ambiguous. Germline CDR1 is MNHEY and CDR2 is SMNVEV (reference sequence). The CDR3 covers 14 residues. Trimming took 2 bases from V and 0 from J, leaving 8 bases between them. The CDR3 DNA is TGTGCCAGCAGTTTACAAGGCTACTCCTACGAGCAGTACTTC. Protein product: CASSLQGYSYEQYF.

J is TRBJ2-7 and V is TRBV7-6; the D is unclear. The V and J ends lost 6 bases and 4 bases respectively, with 22 bases between them. The V gene's germline CDR1 is SGHVS and CDR2 FNYEAQ. The CDR3 length is 16 residues. As DNA, the CDR3 is TGTGCCAGCAGTCAAGGAGCTGGCCAGAGTCAGTACGAGCAGTACTTC. This sequence encodes CASSQGAGQSQYEQYF.

This chain's CDR3 is CASSTGTGGDFAPNTEAFF. CDR3 DNA sequence: TGTGCCAGCAGCACCGGGACAGGGGGCGATTTTGCTCCGAACACTGAAGCTTTCTTT. This sequence joins TRBV7-9 and TRBJ1-1, with TRBD1 matching over 12 bases. Germline CDR1 is SEHNR and CDR2 is FQNEAQ (reference sequence). CDR3 length: 19 residues. V shed 5 bases, J shed 1 base, and the junction held 14 bases outside the gene matches.

CDR3 in amino acids: CASSDSNTDTQYF. CDR3 nucleotide sequence: TGTGCCAGCAGTGACTCGAACACAGATACGCAGTATTTT. The chain links TRBV6-4 to TRBJ2-3, with D uncertain. Germline-derived CDR1 and CDR2 are MRHNA and SNTAGT. Trimming removed 0 bases from V and 2 bases from J, with 3 bases in between. This CDR3 contains 13 residues.

This chain joins TRBV5-5 and TRBJ2-1, with D uncertain. This CDR3 region has 15 residues. Trimming pared 0 bases from V and 3 bases from J, leaving 10 bases between. Germline lookup yields CDR1 SGHKS and CDR2 YYEKEE (reference sequence). The CDR3 sequence is CASSLDWEYYNEQFF. CDR3 sequence (DNA): TGTGCCAGCAGCTTGGACTGGGAATACTACAATGAGCAGTTCTTC.

The chain is built from TRBV27 and TRBJ2-1; 7 bases agree with TRBD1. The CDR3 extends over 15 amino acids. Unmatched junction bases numbered 5, after V lost 2 bases and J lost 4 bases. Germline loops: CDR1 MNHEY, CDR2 SMNVEV (reference sequence). The DNA of the CDR3 is TGTGCCAGCAGTTTAATTACAGGGGAATACAATGAGCAGTTCTTC. Protein: CASSLITGEYNEQFF.

V and J are TRBV11-1 and TRBJ2-7; no reliable D call. The V end lost 5 bases, the J end lost 4 bases, and 6 bases lay between the germline ends. Per germline, CDR1 SGHAT and CDR2 FQDESV (reference sequence). This CDR3 is 11 amino acids long. Here the CDR3 DNA reads TGTGCCAGCAGCAAGGAATACGAGCAGTACTTC. It translates to CASSKEYEQYF. The whole variable domain, remainder taken from reference TRBV11-1 and TRBJ2-7, is EAEVAQSPRYKITEKSQAVAFWCDPISGHATLYWYRQILGQGPELLVQFQDESVVDDSQLPKDRFSAERLKGVDSTLKIQPAELGDSAMYLCASSKEYEQYFGPGTRLTVT.

The genes are TRBV5-6 and TRBJ1-1; D unclear. CDR1 and CDR2 (germline): SGHDT, YYEEEE. The CDR3 sequence is 12 residues long. V lost 4 bases and J lost 3, with 7 bases in between. The CDR3, as DNA: TGTGCCAGCAGCGAACGGTACACTGAAGCTTTCTTT. Translation gives CASSERYTEAFF.

The rearrangement uses TRBV29-1 and TRBJ2-1; TRBD2 matches 7 bases. Per germline, CDR1 SQVTM and CDR2 ANQGSEA. The CDR3 extends over 17 amino acids. V dropped 0 bases and J dropped 0; count of bases not matched to a gene: 8. CDR3 coding DNA: TGCAGCGTTGAAGACAGGCGGGGGACCGGCTCCTACAATGAGCAGTTCTTC. Its protein is CSVEDRRGTGSYNEQFF.

The chain employs TRBV6-5 and TRBJ2-5; weak D call: TRBD2 (7 bases). Germline loops: CDR1 MNHEY, CDR2 SVGAGI. This CDR3 is built from 15 residues. Trimming pared 0 bases from V and 5 bases from J, leaving 13 bases between. The CDR3 DNA is TGTGCCAGCAGTTACTCGGGGGGGGCCGGGGAGACCCAGTACTTC. This gives the protein CASSYSGGAGETQYF.

This sequence joins TRBV5-1 and TRBJ2-5; D is uncertain. With the DNA end fitting TRBJ2-7 better, the J assignment may be wrong. The CDR3 sequence is 13 residues long. Germline assignment: CDR1 SGHRS and CDR2 YFSETQ. The CDR3 DNA reads as TGCGCCAGCAGCTTGGACGCTTGGTACGAGCAGTACTTC. Its protein product is CASSLDAWYEQYF.

This rearrangement joins TRBV28 to TRBJ2-5, with 11 bases identical to TRBD2. Germline assignment: CDR1 MDHEN and CDR2 SYDVKM. V gave up 3 bases and J gave up 4 bases; unmatched junction bases: 7. The CDR3 is 16 residues long. The CDR3 region is CASSFYSGGARETQYF. DNA for the CDR3: TGTGCCAGCAGTTTTTATAGCGGGGGGGCGCGAGAGACCCAGTACTTC.

The table lists this clone with a few counts. This chain uses TRBV4-1 with TRBJ1-5; no clear D. V shed 0 bases and J shed 10 bases, with 13 bases lying between them. There are 14 residues in the CDR3. Germline assignment: CDR1 MGHRA and CDR2 YSYEKL. Here the CDR3 reads CASSQEGDFKPQHF. In DNA form, the CDR3 reads TGCGCCAGCAGCCAAGAGGGAGACTTTAAACCCCAGCATTTT.

CDR3 region: CASSPVTGGYTYEQYF. In DNA form, the CDR3 reads TGTGCCAGCAGCCCCGTGACAGGGGGCTACACCTACGAGCAGTACTTC. The chain recombines TRBV11-2 with TRBJ2-7, with TRBD1 matching 10 bases. This CDR3 contains 16 residues. CDR1 and CDR2 from the germline V gene are SGHAT and FQNNGV. Trimming removed 5 bases from V and 2 bases from J; junction bases left unmatched: 9.